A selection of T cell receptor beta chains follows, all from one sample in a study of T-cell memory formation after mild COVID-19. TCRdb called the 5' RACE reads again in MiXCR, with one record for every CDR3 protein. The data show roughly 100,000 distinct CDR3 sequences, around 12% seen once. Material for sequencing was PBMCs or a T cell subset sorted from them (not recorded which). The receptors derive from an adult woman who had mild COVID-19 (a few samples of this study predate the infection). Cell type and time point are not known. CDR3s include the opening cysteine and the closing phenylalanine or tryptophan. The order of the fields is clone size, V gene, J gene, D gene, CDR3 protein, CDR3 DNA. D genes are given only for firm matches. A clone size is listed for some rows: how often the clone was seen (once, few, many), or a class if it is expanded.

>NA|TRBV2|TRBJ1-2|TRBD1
CASSEGRQGYYGYTF
TGTGCCAGCAGTGAAGGGCGACAGGGGTACTATGGCTACACCTTC
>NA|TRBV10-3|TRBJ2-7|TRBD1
CAISEPDRLPLNEQYF
TGTGCCATCAGTGAGCCGGACAGGCTACCTCTGAACGAGCAGTACTTC
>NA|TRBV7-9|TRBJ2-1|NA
CASSNPLRSYNEQFF
TGTGCCAGCAGCAACCCGTTACGCTCCTACAATGAGCAGTTCTTC
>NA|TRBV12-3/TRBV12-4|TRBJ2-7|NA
CASSLVLLHEQYF
TGTGCCAGCAGTTTGGTCCTCCTGCATGAGCAGTACTTC
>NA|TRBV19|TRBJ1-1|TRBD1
CASSRGGLNTEAFF
TGTGCCAGTAGCAGGGGGGGGCTGAACACTGAAGCTTTCTTT
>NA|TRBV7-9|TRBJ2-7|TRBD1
CASSFPDRAYEQYF
TGTGCCAGCAGCTTCCCGGACAGGGCCTACGAGCAGTACTTC
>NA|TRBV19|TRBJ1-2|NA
CASSYGETNYGYTF
TGTGCCAGTAGTTACGGAGAAACTAACTATGGCTACACCTTC
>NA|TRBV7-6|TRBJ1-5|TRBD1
CASSSGQGLVGQPQHF
TGTGCCAGCAGCTCCGGACAGGGTTTAGTGGGTCAGCCCCAGCATTTT
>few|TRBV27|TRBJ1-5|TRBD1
CASSLISPGGGGNQPQHF
TGTGCCAGCAGTTTAATATCCCCAGGGGGGGGCGGCAATCAGCCCCAGCATTTT
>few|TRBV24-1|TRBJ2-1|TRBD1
CATRDSYNEQFF
TGTGCCACCCGGGACAGCTACAATGAGCAGTTCTTC
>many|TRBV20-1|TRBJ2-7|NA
CSATRSSGGNSYEQYF
TGCAGTGCTACCCGCTCCTCAGGAGGGAACTCCTACGAGCAGTACTTC
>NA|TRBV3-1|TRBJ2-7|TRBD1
CASSQDAGQGVYEQYF
TGTGCCAGCAGCCAAGATGCGGGACAGGGGGTTTACGAGCAGTACTTC
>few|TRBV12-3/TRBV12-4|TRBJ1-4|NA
CASGTVRNAEKLFF
TGTGCCAGCGGGACTGTAAGGAACGCGGAAAAACTGTTTTTT
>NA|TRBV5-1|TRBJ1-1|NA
CASSLVSATEAFF
TGCGCCAGCAGCTTGGTTTCAGCCACTGAAGCTTTCTTT
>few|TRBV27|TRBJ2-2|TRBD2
CASSPGRGAGELFF
TGTGCCAGCAGTCCAGGGAGGGGCGCCGGGGAGCTGTTTTTT
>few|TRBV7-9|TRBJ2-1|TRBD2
CASSPPQSLSESWGGYNEQFF
TGTGCCAGCAGCCCGCCACAAAGTCTTTCGGAGAGCTGGGGGGGGTACAATGAGCAGTTCTTC
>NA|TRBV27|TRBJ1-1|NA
CASSYAGRTEAFF
TGTGCCAGCAGCTATGCCGGGAGGACTGAAGCTTTCTTT
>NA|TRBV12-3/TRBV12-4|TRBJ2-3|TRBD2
CASSTPAGTSGSTDTQYF
TGTGCCAGCAGTACTCCAGCCGGGACTAGCGGGAGCACAGATACGCAGTATTTT
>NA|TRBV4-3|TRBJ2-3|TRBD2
CASSQDPAGGPEDTQYF
TGCGCCAGCAGCCAAGATCCCGCGGGAGGGCCTGAAGATACGCAGTATTTT
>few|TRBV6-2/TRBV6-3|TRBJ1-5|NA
CASSKGGKQPQHF
TGTGCCAGCAGTAAGGGGGGTAAGCAGCCCCAGCATTTT
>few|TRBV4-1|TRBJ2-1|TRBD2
CASSQGGLAGPYNEQFF
TGCGCCAGCAGCCAAGGGGGACTAGCGGGGCCCTACAATGAGCAGTTCTTC
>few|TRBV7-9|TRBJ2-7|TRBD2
CASRGLAESSYEQYF
TGTGCCAGCAGGGGACTAGCGGAAAGCTCCTACGAGCAGTACTTC
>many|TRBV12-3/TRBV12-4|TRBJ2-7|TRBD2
CASSLRLAELGEQYF
TGTGCCAGCAGTTTGCGTCTAGCGGAGTTAGGGGAGCAGTACTTC
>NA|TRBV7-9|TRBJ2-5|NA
CASSPGARETQYF
TGTGCCAGCAGCCCGGGAGCGCGAGAGACCCAGTACTTC
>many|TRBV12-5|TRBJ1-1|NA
CASGLVSPSLNTEAFF
TGTGCTAGTGGTTTGGTATCCCCAAGCCTGAACACTGAAGCTTTCTTT
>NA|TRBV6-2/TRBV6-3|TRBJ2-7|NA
CFSSYSTGSYEQYF
TGTTTCAGCAGTTACTCGACAGGCTCCTACGAGCAGTACTTC
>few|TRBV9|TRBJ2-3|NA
CASSAHTGKDSDTQYF
TGTGCCAGCAGCGCTCATACGGGAAAAGACTCAGATACGCAGTATTTT
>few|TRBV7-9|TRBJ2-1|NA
CASSHRGEQFF
TGTGCCAGCAGCCATAGAGGTGAGCAGTTCTTC
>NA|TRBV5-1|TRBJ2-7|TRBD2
CASSLAPSEAGAYEQYF
TGCGCCAGCAGCTTGGCCCCCTCAGAAGCGGGGGCCTACGAGCAGTACTTC
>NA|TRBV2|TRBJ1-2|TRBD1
CASGKTGEASGDAFGYGYTF
TGTGCCAGCGGAAAGACAGGGGAGGCGTCAGGAGACGCTTTTGGCTATGGCTACACCTTC
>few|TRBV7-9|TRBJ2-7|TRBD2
CASTPSGAYEQYF
TGTGCCAGCACGCCCAGCGGGGCCTACGAGCAGTACTTC
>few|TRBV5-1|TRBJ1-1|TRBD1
CASSQPTDRENPGTEAFF
TGCGCCAGCAGCCAACCTACTGACAGGGAGAACCCGGGAACTGAAGCTTTCTTT
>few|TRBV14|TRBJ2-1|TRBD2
CASSQREGVNEQFF
TGTGCCAGCTCACAGCGGGAGGGCGTAAATGAGCAGTTCTTC
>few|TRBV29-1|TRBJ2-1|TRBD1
CSVEWDRPSYNEQFF
TGCAGCGTTGAATGGGACAGACCGTCCTACAATGAGCAGTTCTTC
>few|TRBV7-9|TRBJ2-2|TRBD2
CARSSGANTGELFF
TGTGCCAGATCCAGCGGGGCGAACACCGGGGAGCTGTTTTTT
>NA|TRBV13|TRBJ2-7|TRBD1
CASSSHRGEQYF
TGTGCCAGCAGCTCACACAGGGGCGAGCAGTACTTC
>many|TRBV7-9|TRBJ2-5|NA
CASSSSLQAVKETQYF
TGTGCCAGCAGCTCCAGCCTGCAGGCGGTTAAAGAGACCCAGTACTTC
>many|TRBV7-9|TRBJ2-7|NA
CASSSGGDPAYEQYF
TGTGCCAGCAGCTCGGGGGGCGATCCTGCCTACGAGCAGTACTTC
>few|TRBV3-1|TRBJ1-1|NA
CASSRRTYRDLVGDTEAFF
TGTGCCAGCAGCCGGCGGACTTACAGGGATCTTGTCGGGGACACTGAAGCTTTCTTT
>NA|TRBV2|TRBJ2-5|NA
CASSDYGYETQYF
TGTGCCAGCAGTGATTATGGGTATGAGACCCAGTACTTC
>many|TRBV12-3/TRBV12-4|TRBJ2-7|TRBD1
CASSLAGQGWSYEQYF
TGTGCCAGCAGTTTAGCTGGACAGGGGTGGTCCTACGAGCAGTACTTC